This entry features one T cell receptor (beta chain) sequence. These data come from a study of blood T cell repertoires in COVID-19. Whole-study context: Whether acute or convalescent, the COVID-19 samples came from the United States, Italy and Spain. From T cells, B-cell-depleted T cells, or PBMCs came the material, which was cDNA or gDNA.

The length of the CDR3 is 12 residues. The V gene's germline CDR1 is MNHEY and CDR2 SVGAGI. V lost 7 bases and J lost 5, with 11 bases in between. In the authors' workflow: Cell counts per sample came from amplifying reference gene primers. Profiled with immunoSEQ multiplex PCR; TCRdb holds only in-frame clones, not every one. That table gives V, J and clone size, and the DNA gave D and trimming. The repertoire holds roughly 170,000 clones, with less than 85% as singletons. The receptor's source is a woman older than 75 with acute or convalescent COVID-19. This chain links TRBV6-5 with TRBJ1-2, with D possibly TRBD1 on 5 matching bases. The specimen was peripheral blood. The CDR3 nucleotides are TGTGCCAGCATTTCGCCAGGGTATGGCTACACCTTC. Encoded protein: CASISPGYGYTF.